Below, one T cell receptor (beta chain) is given with its context. TCRdb keeps only in-frame clones here, not all; method: immunoSEQ multiplex PCR. The sample yields around 250,000 clones, around 84% seen once. Trimming cost V 4 bases and J 9 bases; bases outside gene matches: 15. CDR3 size: 16 residues. Germline V gene lookup returns CDR1 SGHVS and CDR2 FNYEAQ. The record originates from a study of blood T cell repertoires in COVID-19. Whole-study context: Italy, Spain and the United States were the sources of the convalescent and acute COVID-19 samples.

This sequence was found in a woman in her 70s with active or convalescent COVID-19. V and J are TRBV7-6 and TRBJ2-1; 7 bases fit TRBD2. The specimen was peripheral blood. This CDR3 is CASSSWATSSVLEQFF. For the CDR3, the DNA is TGTGCCAGCAGCTCCTGGGCGACTAGCAGTGTCCTTGAGCAGTTCTTC. Drawing the rest from reference TRBV7-6 and TRBJ2-1, the complete variable domain is GAGVSQSPRYKVTKRGQDVALRCDPISGHVSLYWYRQALGQGPEFLTYFNYEAQQDKSGLPNDRFSAERPEGSISTLTIQRTEQRDSAMYRCASSSWATSSVLEQFFGPGTRLTVL.